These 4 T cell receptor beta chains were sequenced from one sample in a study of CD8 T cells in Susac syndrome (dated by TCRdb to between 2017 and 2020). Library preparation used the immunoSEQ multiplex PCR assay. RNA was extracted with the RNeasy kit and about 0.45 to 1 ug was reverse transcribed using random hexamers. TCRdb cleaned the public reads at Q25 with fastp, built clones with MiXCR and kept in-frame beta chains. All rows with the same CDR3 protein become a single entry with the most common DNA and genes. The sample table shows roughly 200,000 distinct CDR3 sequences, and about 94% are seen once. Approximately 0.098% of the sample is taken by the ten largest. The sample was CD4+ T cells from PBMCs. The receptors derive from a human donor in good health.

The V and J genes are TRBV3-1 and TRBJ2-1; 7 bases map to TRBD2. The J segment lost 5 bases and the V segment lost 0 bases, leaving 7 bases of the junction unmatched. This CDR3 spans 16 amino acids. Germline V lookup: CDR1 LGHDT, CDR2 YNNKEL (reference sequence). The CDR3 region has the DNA TGTGCCAGCAGCCAAGAAAGGGACTATCCTCACAATGAGCAGTTCTTC. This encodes CASSQERDYPHNEQFF.

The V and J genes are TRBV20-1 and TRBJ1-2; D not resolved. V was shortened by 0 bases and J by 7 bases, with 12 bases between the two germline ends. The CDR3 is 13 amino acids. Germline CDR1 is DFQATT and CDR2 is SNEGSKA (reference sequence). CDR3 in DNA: TGCAGTGCTAGAGATCCGGAAGGTCGTGGCTACACCTTC. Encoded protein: CSARDPEGRGYTF.

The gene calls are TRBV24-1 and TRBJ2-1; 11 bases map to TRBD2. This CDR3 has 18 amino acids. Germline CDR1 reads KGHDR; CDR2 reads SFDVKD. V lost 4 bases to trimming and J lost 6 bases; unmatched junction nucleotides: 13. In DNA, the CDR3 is TGTGCCACCAGTGACTCTCCTTTTAGCGGGAGGGCCGGCAATGAGCAGTTCTTC. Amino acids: CATSDSPFSGRAGNEQFF.

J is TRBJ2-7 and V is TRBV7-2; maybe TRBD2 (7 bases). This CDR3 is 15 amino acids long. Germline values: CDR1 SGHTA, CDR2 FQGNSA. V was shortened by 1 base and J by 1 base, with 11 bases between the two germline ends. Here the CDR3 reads CASSLGGGGSYEQYF. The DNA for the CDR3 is TGTGCCAGCAGCTTAGGGGGGGGCGGATCCTACGAGCAGTACTTC.